This T cell receptor beta chain was observed in a study of blood T cell repertoires in COVID-19. About the research overall: The study drew acute and convalescent COVID-19 samples from the United States, Italy and Spain. Sources were T cells, B-cell-depleted T cells, or PBMCs; the material itself was cDNA or gDNA.

From germline, CDR1 is LGHDT and CDR2 YNNKEL (reference sequence). Trimming removed 1 base from V and 8 bases from J, with 19 bases in between. The CDR3 loop spans 16 amino acids. Per the original methods: Estimation of nucleated cell counts relied on the amplification of reference gene primers. The repertoire was sequenced with immunoSEQ multiplex PCR; TCRdb's copy has only in-frame clones and lacks some. V, J and clone size were drawn from that table, and D and trimming were deduced from the DNA. Of approximately 26,000 clones in the sample, 65% to 90% were seen once. The receptor was isolated from a man at least 80 years old with active or convalescent COVID-19. The material sequenced was peripheral blood. This rearrangement joins TRBV3-1 (or the pseudogene TRBV3-2) to TRBJ2-3; D is possibly TRBD2 (5 bases). The CDR3, as DNA: TGTGCCAGCAGCCAAGGGCGGGCTAAGGAATTAGGTACGCAGTATTTT. Amino acid sequence: CASSQGRAKELGTQYF.